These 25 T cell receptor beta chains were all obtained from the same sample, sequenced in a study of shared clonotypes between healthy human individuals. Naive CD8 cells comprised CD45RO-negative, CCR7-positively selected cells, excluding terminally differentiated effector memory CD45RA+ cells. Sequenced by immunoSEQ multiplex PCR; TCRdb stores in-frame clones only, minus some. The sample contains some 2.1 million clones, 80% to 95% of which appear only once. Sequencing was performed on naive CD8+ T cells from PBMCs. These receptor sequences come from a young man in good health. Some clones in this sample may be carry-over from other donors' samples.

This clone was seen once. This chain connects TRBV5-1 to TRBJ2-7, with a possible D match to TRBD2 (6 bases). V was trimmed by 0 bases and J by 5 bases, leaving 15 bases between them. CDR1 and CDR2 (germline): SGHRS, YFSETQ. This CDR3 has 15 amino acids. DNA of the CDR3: TGCGCCAGCAGCTTGGTTGTTCGGGGGTTTGACGAGCAGTACTTC. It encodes CASSLVVRGFDEQYF. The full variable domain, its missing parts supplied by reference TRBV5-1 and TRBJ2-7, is KAGVTQTPRYLIKTRGQQVTLSCSPISGHRSVSWYQQTPGQGLQFLFEYFSETQRNKGNFPGRFSGRQFSNSRSEMNVSTLELGDSALYLCASSLVVRGFDEQYFGPGTRLTVT.

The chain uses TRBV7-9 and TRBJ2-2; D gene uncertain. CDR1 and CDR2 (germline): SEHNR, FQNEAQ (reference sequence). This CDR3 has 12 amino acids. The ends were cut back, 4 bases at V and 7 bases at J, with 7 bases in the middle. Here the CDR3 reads CASSWDGGELFF. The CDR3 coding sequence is TGTGCCAGCAGCTGGGATGGCGGGGAGCTGTTTTTT.

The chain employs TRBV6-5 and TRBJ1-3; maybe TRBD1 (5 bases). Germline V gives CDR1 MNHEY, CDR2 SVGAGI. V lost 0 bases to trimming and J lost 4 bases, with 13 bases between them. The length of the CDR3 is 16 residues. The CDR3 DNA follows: TGTGCCAGCAGTTACTCTCGGGGAGGGGACGGAAACACCATATATTTT. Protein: CASSYSRGGDGNTIYF.

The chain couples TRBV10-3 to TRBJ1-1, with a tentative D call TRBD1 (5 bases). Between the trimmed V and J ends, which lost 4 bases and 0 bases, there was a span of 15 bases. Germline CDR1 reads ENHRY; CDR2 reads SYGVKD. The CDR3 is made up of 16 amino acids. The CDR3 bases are TGTGCCATCAGTGGGGACCCAACGGGGGTGAACACTGAAGCTTTCTTT. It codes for CAISGDPTGVNTEAFF.

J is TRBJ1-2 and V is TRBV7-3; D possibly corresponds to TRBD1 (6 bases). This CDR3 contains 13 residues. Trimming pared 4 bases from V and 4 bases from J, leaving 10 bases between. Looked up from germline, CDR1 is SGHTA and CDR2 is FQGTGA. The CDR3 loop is CASSYLTGYGYTF. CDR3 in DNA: TGTGCCAGCAGCTACCTGACAGGCTATGGCTACACCTTC.

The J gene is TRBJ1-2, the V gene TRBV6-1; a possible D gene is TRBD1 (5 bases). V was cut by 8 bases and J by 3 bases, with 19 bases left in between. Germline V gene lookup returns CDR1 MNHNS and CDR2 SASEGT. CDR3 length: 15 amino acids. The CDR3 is CASPQAGDPDYGYTF. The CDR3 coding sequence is TGTGCCAGCCCCCAAGCGGGGGATCCGGACTATGGCTACACCTTC.

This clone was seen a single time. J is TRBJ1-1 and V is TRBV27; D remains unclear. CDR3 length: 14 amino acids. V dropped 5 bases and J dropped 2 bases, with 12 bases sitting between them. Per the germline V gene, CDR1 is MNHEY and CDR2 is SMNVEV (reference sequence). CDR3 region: CASSPGSINTEAFF. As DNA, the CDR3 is TGTGCCAGCAGTCCCGGGTCTATCAACACTGAAGCTTTCTTT.

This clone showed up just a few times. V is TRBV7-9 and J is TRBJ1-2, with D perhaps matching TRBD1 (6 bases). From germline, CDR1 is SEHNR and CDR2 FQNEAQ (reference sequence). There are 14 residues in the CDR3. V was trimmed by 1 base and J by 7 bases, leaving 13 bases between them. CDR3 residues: CASSLVTGGAGYTF. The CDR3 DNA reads TGTGCCAGCAGCTTAGTGACTGGGGGCGCTGGCTACACCTTC. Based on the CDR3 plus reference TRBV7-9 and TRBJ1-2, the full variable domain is DTGVSQNPRHKITKRGQNVTFRCDPISEHNRLYWYRQTLGQGPEFLTYFQNEAQLEKSRLLSDRFSAERPKGSFSTLEIQRTEQGDSAMYLCASSLVTGGAGYTFGSGTRLTVV.

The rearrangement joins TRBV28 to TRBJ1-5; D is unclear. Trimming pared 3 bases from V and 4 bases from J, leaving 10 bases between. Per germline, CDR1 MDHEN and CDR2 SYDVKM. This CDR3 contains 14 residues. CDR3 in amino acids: CASSFRTGNQPQHF. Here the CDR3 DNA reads TGTGCCAGCAGTTTCCGCACGGGTAATCAGCCCCAGCATTTT.

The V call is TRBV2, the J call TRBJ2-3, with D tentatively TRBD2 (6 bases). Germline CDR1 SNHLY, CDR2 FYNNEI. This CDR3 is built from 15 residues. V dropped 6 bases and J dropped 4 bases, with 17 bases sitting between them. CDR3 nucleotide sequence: TGTGCCAGCAGGGAGACCGGGGGTAGTGCAGATACGCAGTATTTT. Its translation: CASRETGGSADTQYF.

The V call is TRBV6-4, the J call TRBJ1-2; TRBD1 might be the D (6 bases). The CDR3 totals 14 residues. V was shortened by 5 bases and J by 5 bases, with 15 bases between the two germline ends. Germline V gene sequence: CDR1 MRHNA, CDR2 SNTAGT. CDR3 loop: CASSPVQGTYGYTF. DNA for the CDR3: TGTGCCAGCAGTCCGGTCCAGGGGACGTATGGCTACACCTTC.

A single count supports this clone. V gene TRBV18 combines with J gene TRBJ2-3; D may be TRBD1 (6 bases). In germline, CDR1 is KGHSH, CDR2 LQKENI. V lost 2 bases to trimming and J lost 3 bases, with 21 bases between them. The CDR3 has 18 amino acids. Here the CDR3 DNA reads TGTGCCAGCTCACCAATTACGACAGGTGCCCTACGAACAGATACGCAGTATTTT. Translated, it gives CASSPITTGALRTDTQYF.

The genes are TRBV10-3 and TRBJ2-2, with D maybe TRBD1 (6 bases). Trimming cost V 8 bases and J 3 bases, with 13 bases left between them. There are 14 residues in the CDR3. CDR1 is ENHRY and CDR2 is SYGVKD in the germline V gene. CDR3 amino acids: CAIWQGTHTGELFF. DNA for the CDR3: TGTGCCATCTGGCAGGGGACCCACACCGGGGAGCTGTTTTTT.

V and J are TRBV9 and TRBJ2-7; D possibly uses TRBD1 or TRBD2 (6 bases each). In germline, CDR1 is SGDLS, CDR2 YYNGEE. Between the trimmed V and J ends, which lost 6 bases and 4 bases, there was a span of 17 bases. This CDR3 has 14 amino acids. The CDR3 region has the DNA TGTGCCAGCAACCAAAGAGGGGGGCCTTACGAGCAGTACTTC. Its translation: CASNQRGGPYEQYF. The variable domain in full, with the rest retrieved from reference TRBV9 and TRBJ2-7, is DSGVTQTPKHLITATGQRVTLRCSPRSGDLSVYWYQQSLDQGLQFLIQYYNGEERAKGNILERFSAQQFPDLHSELNLSSLELGDSALYFCASNQRGGPYEQYFGPGTRLTVT.

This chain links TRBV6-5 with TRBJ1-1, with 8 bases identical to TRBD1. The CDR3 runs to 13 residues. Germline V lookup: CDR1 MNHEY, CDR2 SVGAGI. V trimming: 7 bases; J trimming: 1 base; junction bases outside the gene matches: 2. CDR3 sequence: CASIGQGNTEAFF. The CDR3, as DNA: TGTGCCAGCATAGGACAGGGGAACACTGAAGCTTTCTTT.

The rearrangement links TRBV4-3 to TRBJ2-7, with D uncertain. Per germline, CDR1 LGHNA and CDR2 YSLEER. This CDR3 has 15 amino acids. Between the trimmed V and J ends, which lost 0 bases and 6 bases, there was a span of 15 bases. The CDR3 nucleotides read TGCGCCAGCAGCCAAGACCGTGGCACGCCCGGCGAGCAGTACTTC. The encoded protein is CASSQDRGTPGEQYF.

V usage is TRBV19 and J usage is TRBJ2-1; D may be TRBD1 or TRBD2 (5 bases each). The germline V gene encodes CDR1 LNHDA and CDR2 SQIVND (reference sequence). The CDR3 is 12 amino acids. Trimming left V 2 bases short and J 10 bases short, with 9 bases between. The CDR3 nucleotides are TGTGCCAGTAGTATACCGGGGACGGAGCAGTTCTTC. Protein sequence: CASSIPGTEQFF.

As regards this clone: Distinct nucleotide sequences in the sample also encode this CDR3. CDR3 amino acids: CASSQDRSNEQFF. DNA for the CDR3: TGCGCCAGCAGCCAAGACCGCAGCAATGAGCAGTTCTTC. This rearrangement joins TRBV4-3 to TRBJ2-1; no reliable D call. Germline V gene sequence: CDR1 LGHNA, CDR2 YSLEER. The V end lost 0 bases, the J end lost 6 bases, and 6 bases lay between the germline ends. CDR3 length: 13 residues.

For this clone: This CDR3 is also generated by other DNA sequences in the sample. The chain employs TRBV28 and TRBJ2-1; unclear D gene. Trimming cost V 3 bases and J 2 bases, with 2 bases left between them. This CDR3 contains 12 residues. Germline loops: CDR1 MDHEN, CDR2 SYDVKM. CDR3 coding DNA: TGTGCCAGCAGTTTCCCCTACAATGAGCAGTTCTTC. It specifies CASSFPYNEQFF.

CDR3 protein: CASSWMVNTEAFF. The CDR3, as DNA: TGTGCCAGCAGTTGGATGGTGAACACTGAAGCTTTCTTT. This sequence joins TRBV11-3 and TRBJ1-1; D remains unclear. Germline V gene sequence: CDR1 SGHNT, CDR2 YENEEA. The ends were cut back, 6 bases at V and 0 bases at J, with 8 bases in the middle. The CDR3 covers 13 residues.

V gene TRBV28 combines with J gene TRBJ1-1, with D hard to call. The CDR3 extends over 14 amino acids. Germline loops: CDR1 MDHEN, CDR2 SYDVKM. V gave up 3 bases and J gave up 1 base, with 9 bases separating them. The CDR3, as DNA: TGTGCCAGCAGTTTGGCCTTGGGGAACACTGAAGCTTTCTTT. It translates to CASSLALGNTEAFF.

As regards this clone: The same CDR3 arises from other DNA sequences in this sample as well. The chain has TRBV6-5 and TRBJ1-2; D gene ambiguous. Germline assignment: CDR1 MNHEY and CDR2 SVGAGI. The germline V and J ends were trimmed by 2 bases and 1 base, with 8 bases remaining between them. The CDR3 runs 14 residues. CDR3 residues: CASSYEEGNYGYTF. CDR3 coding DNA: TGTGCCAGCAGTTACGAGGAGGGTAACTATGGCTACACCTTC.

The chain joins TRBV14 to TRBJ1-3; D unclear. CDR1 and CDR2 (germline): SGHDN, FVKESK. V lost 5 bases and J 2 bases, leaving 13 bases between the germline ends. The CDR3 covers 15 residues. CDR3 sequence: CASSVRPRPGNTIYF. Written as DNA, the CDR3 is TGTGCCAGCAGCGTACGCCCGAGGCCTGGAAACACCATATATTTT.

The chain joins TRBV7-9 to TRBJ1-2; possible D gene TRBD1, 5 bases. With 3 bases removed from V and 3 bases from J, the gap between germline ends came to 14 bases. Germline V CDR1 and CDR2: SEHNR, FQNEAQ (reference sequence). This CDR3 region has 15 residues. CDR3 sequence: CASSFLRGEDYGYTF. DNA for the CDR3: TGTGCCAGCAGCTTTCTTCGAGGGGAGGACTATGGCTACACCTTC.

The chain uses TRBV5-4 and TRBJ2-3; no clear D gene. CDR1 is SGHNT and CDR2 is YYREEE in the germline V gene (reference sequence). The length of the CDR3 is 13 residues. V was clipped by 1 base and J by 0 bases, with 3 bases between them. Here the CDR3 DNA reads TGTGCCAGCAGCTTGAGTAGCACAGATACGCAGTATTTT. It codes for CASSLSSTDTQYF. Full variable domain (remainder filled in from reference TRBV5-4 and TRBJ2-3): ETGVTQSPTHLIKTRGQQVTLRCSSQSGHNTVSWYQQALGQGPQFIFQYYREEENGRGNFPPRFSGLQFPNYSSELNVNALELDDSALYLCASSLSSTDTQYFGPGTRLTVL.